Sequencing of this T cell receptor (beta chain) was carried out in a study of identifying expanded T cells in peripheral blood. Healthy donors had no documented immune events, such as infections, while sampled. As concerns this clone: Its antigen is undetermined.

The study's findings and limits: Over around two and four weeks, about 15 and 18 clones changed, versus more than 1 between replicates. Two-week clone count variance significantly increased as total template count grew.

This table comes from immunoSEQ multiplex PCR, and its TCRdb copy is limited to in-frame clones, with some not included. The top ten hold 4.5% to 7% of the sample, which has about 86,000 clones, 88% seen once. The germline V and J ends were trimmed by 6 bases and 0 bases, with 5 bases remaining between them. Germline CDR1 MDHEN, CDR2 SYDVKM. The CDR3 has 12 residues. This clonotype was sampled from a person between 18 and 75 years old in good health. This rearrangement joins TRBV28 to TRBJ1-2; the D gene is possibly TRBD1 (5 bases). Sequenced material: blood. The DNA of the CDR3 is TGTGCCAGCAGGGGGCCTAACTATGGCTACACCTTC. This encodes CASRGPNYGYTF.